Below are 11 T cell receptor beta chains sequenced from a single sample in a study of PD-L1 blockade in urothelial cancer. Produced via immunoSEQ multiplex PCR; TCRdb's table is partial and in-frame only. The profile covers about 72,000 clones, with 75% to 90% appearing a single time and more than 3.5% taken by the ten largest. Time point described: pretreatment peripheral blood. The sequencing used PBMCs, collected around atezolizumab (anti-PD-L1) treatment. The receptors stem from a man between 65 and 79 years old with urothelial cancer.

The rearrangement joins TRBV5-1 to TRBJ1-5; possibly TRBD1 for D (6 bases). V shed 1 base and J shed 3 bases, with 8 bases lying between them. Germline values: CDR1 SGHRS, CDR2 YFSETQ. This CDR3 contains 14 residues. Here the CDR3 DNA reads TGCGCCAGCAGCTTGCCAGGGGCCAATCAGCCCCAGCATTTT. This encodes CASSLPGANQPQHF.

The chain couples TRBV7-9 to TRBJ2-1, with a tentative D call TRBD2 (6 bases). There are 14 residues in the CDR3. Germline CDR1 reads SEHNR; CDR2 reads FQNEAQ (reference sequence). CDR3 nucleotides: TGTGCAACCAGACGGCGGGACCCCTCCAATGAGCAGTTCTTC. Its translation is CATRRRDPSNEQFF.

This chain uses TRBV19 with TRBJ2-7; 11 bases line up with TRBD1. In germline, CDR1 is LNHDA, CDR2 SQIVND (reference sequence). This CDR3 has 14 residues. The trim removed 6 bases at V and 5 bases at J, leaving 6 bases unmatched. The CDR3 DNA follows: TGTGCCAGTAGCGACGGGACAGGGGGAAACGAGCAGTACTTC. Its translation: CASSDGTGGNEQYF.

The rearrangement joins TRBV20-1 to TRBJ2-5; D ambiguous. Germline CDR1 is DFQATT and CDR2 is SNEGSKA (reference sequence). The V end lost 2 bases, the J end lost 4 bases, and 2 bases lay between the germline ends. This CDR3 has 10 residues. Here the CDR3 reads CSARLETQYF. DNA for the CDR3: TGCAGTGCTAGACTAGAGACCCAGTACTTC.

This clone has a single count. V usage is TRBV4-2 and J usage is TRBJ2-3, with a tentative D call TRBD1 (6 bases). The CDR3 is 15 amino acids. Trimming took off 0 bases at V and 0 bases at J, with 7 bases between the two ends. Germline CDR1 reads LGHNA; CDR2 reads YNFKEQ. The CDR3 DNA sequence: TGTGCCAGCAGCCAAGATAGGGGGAGCACAGATACGCAGTATTTT. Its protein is CASSQDRGSTDTQYF.

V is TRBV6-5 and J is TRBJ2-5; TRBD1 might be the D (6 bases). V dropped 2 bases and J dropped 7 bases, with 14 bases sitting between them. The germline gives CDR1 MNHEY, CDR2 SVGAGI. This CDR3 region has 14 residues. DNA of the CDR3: TGTGCCAGCAGTTACCCCGGACAGTCCGGGACCCAGTACTTC. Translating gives CASSYPGQSGTQYF.

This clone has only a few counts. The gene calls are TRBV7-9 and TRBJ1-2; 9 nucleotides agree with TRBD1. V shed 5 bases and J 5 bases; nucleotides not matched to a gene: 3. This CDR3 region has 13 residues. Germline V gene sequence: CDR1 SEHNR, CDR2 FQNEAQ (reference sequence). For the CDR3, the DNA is TGTGCCAGCAGCGGGGACAGGGATTATGGCTACACCTTC. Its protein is CASSGDRDYGYTF.

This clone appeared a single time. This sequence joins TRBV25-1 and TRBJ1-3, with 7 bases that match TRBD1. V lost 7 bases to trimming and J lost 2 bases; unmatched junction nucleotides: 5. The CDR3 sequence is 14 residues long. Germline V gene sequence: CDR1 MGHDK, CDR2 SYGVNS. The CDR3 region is CASTEGTAGNTIYF. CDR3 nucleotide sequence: TGTGCCAGCACTGAGGGGACAGCTGGAAACACCATATATTTT.

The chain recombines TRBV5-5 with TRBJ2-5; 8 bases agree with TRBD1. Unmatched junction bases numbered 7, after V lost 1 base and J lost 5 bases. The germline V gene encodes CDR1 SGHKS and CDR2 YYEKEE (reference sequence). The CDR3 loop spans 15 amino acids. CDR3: CASSLMDRETETQYF. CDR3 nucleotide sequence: TGTGCCAGCAGCTTGATGGACAGGGAAACGGAGACCCAGTACTTC.

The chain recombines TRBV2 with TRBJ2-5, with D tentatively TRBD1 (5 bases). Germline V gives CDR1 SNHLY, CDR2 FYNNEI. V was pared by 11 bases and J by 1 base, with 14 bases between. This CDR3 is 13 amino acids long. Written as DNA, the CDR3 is TGTGCCGCAAGTCAGGGCCTCCAAGAGACCCAGTACTTC. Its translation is CAASQGLQETQYF.

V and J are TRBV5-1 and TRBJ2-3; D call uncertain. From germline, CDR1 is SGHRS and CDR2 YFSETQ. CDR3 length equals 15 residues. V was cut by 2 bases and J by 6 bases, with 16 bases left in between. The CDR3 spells CASSLASVSLDTQYF. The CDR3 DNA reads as TGCGCCAGCAGCTTAGCTAGTGTTTCTCTCGATACGCAGTATTTT.